A single sample is the source of the 13 T cell receptor beta chains below, sequenced in a study of T cells in Graves' hyperthyroidism and ophthalmopathy (dated by TCRdb to 2018 to 2020). Library preparation used multiplex PCR. The sequencing machine was an Illumina HiSeq 2000. TCR beta CDR3 regions were amplified from RNA transcripts. The TCR CDR3 was subjected to a first round of RT-PCR using the HTBI primer set and the Qiagen OneStep RT-PCR kit. The raw public reads went through TCRdb reprocessing: fastp at Q25, MiXCR clone calling, in-frame beta chains kept. Entries are consolidated by CDR3 protein sequence, retaining the most common genes and DNA. The sample has 700,000 or so distinct CDR3 sequences on record, about 17% of them singletons. The ten top clones hold under 9.5% of the sample. Sequencing was performed on blood. These receptors were taken from a man younger than 35 with Graves' hyperthyroidism.

The chain uses TRBV9 and TRBJ1-2, with 7 bases matching TRBD1. Germline assignment: CDR1 SGDLS and CDR2 YYNGEE. V shed 5 bases and J 4 bases; nucleotides not matched to a gene: 5. The CDR3 spans 13 residues. Written as DNA, the CDR3 is TGTGCCAGCAGTGACAGGGAGAGCTATGGCTACACCTTC. Translation gives CASSDRESYGYTF.

This clonotype was observed a few times. This chain joins TRBV7-3 and TRBJ2-6; D uncertain. This CDR3 is 16 amino acids long. Looked up from germline, CDR1 is SGHTA and CDR2 is FQGTGA. V was shortened by 5 bases and J by 0 bases, with 11 bases between the two germline ends. The CDR3 protein is CASSLIGVSGANVLTF. The CDR3 bases are TGTGCCAGCAGCCTTATTGGCGTCTCTGGGGCCAACGTCCTGACTTTC.

In this sample, this clonotype turned up many times. V usage is TRBV24-1 and J usage is TRBJ2-5, with D possibly matching TRBD2 (6 bases). CDR1 is KGHDR and CDR2 is SFDVKD in the germline V gene. This CDR3 is built from 15 residues. Trimming stripped 4 bases from V and 5 bases from J, with 16 bases between. The CDR3 sequence is CATSDPGTAGETQYF. The CDR3 DNA follows: TGTGCCACCAGTGACCCCGGGACCGCGGGGGAGACCCAGTACTTC.

This clonotype was seen a handful of times. The chain couples TRBV18 to TRBJ2-1, with TRBD2 as a possible D gene (6 bases). CDR1 KGHSH and CDR2 LQKENI come from the germline V gene. The CDR3 spans 15 residues. V lost 3 bases, J lost 4 bases, and 13 bases lay in between. Here the CDR3 DNA reads TGTGCCAGCTCACCGACTAGACCTTTTTACAATGAGCAGTTCTTC. This encodes CASSPTRPFYNEQFF.

V usage is TRBV20-1 and J usage is TRBJ1-3, with a tentative D call TRBD1 (5 bases). The germline gives CDR1 DFQATT, CDR2 SNEGSKA (reference sequence). The CDR3 has 14 residues. The V gene lost 6 bases and the J gene lost 3 bases, with 15 bases spanning the gap. CDR3 in amino acids: CSAVRQGGGNTIYF. The CDR3 DNA reads as TGCAGTGCCGTTCGGCAGGGAGGTGGAAACACCATATATTTT.

This clonotype came up a few times. The J gene is TRBJ2-1, the V gene TRBV19, with D unresolved. The V and J ends lost 1 base and 8 bases respectively, with 15 bases between them. Germline V gene lookup returns CDR1 LNHDA and CDR2 SQIVND (reference sequence). The CDR3 extends over 15 amino acids. The CDR3 DNA reads as TGTGCCAGTAGTATAGCACCCTCGGCTGCGGATGAGCAGTTCTTC. It yields the protein CASSIAPSAADEQFF.

This clonotype has ten or more counts. The J gene is TRBJ1-1, the V gene TRBV28; D possibly corresponds to TRBD1 (6 bases). The length of the CDR3 is 13 residues. V was cut by 7 bases and J by 0 bases, with 9 bases left in between. The germline gives CDR1 MDHEN, CDR2 SYDVKM. Here the CDR3 DNA reads TGTGCCAGCACGAGGGGGTTGAACACTGAAGCTTTCTTT. Protein product: CASTRGLNTEAFF.

The chain couples TRBV7-9 to TRBJ2-3; 8 nucleotides agree with TRBD2. CDR1 and CDR2 from the germline V gene are SEHNR and FQNEAQ (reference sequence). CDR3 length: 14 amino acids. With 5 bases clipped from V and 3 bases from J, the junction kept 4 bases outside the gene matches. CDR3 DNA sequence: TGTGCCAGCAGCCGGGGACTAGAAACAGATACGCAGTATTTT. This translates into CASSRGLETDTQYF.

This clonotype came up a few times. V gene TRBV20-1 combines with J gene TRBJ1-1; D uncertain. Germline V gene sequence: CDR1 DFQATT, CDR2 SNEGSKA (reference sequence). V gave up 5 bases and J gave up 5 bases, with 18 bases separating them. The CDR3 covers 14 residues. The CDR3 here is CSAHPPEAETEAFF. The CDR3 nucleotides read TGCAGTGCTCACCCGCCAGAGGCCGAAACTGAAGCTTTCTTT.

In this sample, this clonotype turned up many times. The CDR3 spells CASSLSGTAYNEQFF. The CDR3 DNA reads TGTGCCAGCAGCTTGTCCGGGACAGCCTACAATGAGCAGTTCTTC. The chain carries TRBV7-8 and TRBJ2-1; 7 bases map to TRBD1. The CDR3 has 15 residues. Germline V gene data show CDR1 as SGHVS and CDR2 as FQNEAQ. The J segment lost 2 bases and the V segment lost 3 bases, leaving 4 bases of the junction unmatched.

The chain uses TRBV19 and TRBJ2-5, with D hard to call. Germline V gene sequence: CDR1 LNHDA, CDR2 SQIVND (reference sequence). This CDR3 is built from 13 residues. Trimming took 4 bases from V and 2 from J, leaving 8 bases between them. CDR3 region: CASSNTAQETQYF. CDR3 DNA sequence: TGTGCCAGTAGTAACACAGCTCAAGAGACCCAGTACTTC.

This clonotype has a count of ten or more. The chain links TRBV2 to TRBJ2-2; D might be TRBD2 (5 bases). Trimming cost V 8 bases and J 5 bases, with 12 bases left between them. The CDR3 runs to 13 residues. Per germline, CDR1 SNHLY and CDR2 FYNNEI. The CDR3 sequence: CASGGEETGELFF. The CDR3 DNA follows: TGTGCCAGCGGAGGAGAGGAAACCGGGGAGCTGTTTTTT.

About this clonotype: This may stem from a read error, because a much larger clone lies one nucleotide away. The chain links TRBV28 to TRBJ1-1; D call uncertain. Trimming stripped 8 bases from V and 4 bases from J, with 14 bases between. The CDR3 has 13 amino acids. From germline, CDR1 is MDHEN and CDR2 SYDVKM. DNA of the CDR3: TGTGCCAGCGGATGGACGGTGAGCACTGAAGCTTTCTTT. This gives the protein CASGWTVSTEAFF.